This T cell receptor beta chain was identified in a study of T cells after somatic rescue of genetic block. TCRdb's copy holds only in-frame clones and misses some; the assay was immunoSEQ multiplex PCR. The repertoire consists of approximately 7,600 clones, with approximately 81% occurring once and the leading ten covering roughly 25%. Germline CDR1 MNHEY, CDR2 SVGAGI. The CDR3 length is 13 residues. V dropped 0 bases and J dropped 10 bases, with 10 bases sitting between them. The V call is TRBV6-5, the J call TRBJ2-1; D gene ambiguous. Material: peripheral blood mononuclear cells (PBMCs). This receptor was identified in a boy aged 10-17 years. The CDR3 protein is CASSYSLGWEQFF. The CDR3 region has the DNA TGTGCCAGCAGTTACTCTCTGGGCTGGGAGCAGTTCTTC.